Here is one TCR beta chain with its context. Its antigen is unidentified. Assay used: immunoSEQ multiplex PCR; TCRdb lists only in-frame clones, some missing. This sample has roughly 50,000 clones, with 70% to 80% found just once. The V segment lost 3 bases and the J segment 7 bases; nucleotides outside the gene matches: 2. CDR3 length: 13 residues. Germline loops: CDR1 MNHNS, CDR2 SASEGT. This sample is part of a study of OX40 agonist ivuxolimab in advanced cancers. Overall study results and limits: It was not determined which antigens were specifically recognized by the peripheral T cells that had undergone clonal expansion.

The source is an adult with an advanced solid tumor such as melanoma, head and neck, liver or kidney cancer. The material was CD4+ or CD8+ T cells sorted from blood, obtained in a trial of the OX40 agonist ivuxolimab. The rearrangement joins TRBV6-1 to TRBJ1-2, with 10 bases aligning to TRBD1. The DNA of the CDR3 is TGTGCCAGCAGTGACCGGGACAGGGGTGGCTACACCTTC. Protein product: CASSDRDRGGYTF.